This T cell receptor beta chain was sequenced for a study of blood T cell repertoires in COVID-19. About the study: In each case, the material was cDNA or gDNA derived from T cells, B-cell-depleted T cells, or PBMCs.

The CDR3 has 12 amino acids. From germline, CDR1 is DFQATT and CDR2 SNEGSKA (reference sequence). Trimming took off 3 bases at V and 5 bases at J, with 8 bases between the two ends. In the study's own analysis: Estimation of nucleated cell counts was performed using reference gene primer amplification. The method was immunoSEQ multiplex PCR; TCRdb's version includes in-frame clones alone and lacks a portion of them. That table furnishes V, J and clone size, whereas the DNA furnished D and trimming. This table holds 200,000 or so clones, 60% to 85% found once. The chain carries TRBV20-1 and TRBJ2-1; D is unclear. The sample taken for sequencing was peripheral blood. This sequence originates from a man aged 55-75 years with active or convalescent COVID-19. This chain's CDR3 is CSASLQNNEQFF. As DNA, the CDR3 is TGCAGTGCTAGTCTCCAGAACAATGAGCAGTTCTTC.